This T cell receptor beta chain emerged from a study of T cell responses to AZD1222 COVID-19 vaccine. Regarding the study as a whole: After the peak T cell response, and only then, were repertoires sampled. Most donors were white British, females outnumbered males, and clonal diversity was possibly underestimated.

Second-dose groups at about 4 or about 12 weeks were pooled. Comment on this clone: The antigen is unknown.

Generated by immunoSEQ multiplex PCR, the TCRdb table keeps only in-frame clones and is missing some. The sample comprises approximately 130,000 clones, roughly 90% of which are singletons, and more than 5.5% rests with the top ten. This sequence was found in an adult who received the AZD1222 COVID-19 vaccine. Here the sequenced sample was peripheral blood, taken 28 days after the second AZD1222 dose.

The CDR3 DNA reads as TGTGCCAGCAGCTCTACTAGCGGGGGGATCTTGAGCGGGGAGCTGTTTTTT. This encodes CASSSTSGGILSGELFF. The chain carries TRBV7-2 and TRBJ2-2, with 12 bases that match TRBD2. The germline V gene has CDR1 SGHTA and CDR2 FQGNSA. The CDR3 totals 17 residues. Trimming at V came to 4 bases and at J to 7 bases, leaving 10 bases not matched to a gene. The entire variable domain, with the rest obtained from reference TRBV7-2 and TRBJ2-2, is as follows: GAGVSQSPSNKVTEKGKDVELRCDPISGHTALYWYRQSLGQGLEFLIYFQGNSAPDKSGLPSDRFSAERTGGSVSTLTIQRTQQEDSAVYLCASSSTSGGILSGELFFGEGSRLTVL.